Each of the 4 T cell receptor beta chains below was sequenced from the same sample in a study of cytomegalovirus exposure and HLA in healthy donors. In the PCR, 60 Vbeta and 13 Jbeta primers were used. Here immunoSEQ multiplex PCR was the method, and the copy in TCRdb shows in-frame clones only, minus some. The sample gives about 180,000 clones, 84% of which show up once; around 0.98% is in the top ten. The sequencing input was PBMCs. The receptors derive from a man under 40 in good health and CMV-seronegative.

This chain links TRBV2 with TRBJ2-7, with a weak D call TRBD2 (5 bases). There are 16 residues in the CDR3. Germline CDR1 SNHLY, CDR2 FYNNEI. V lost 6 bases, J lost 1 base, and 19 bases lay in between. CDR3 in DNA: TGTGCCAGCAGCCGTGGTCCGGGCCCGGGGTCCTACGAGCAGTACTTC. It yields the protein CASSRGPGPGSYEQYF.

The chain uses TRBV4-1 and TRBJ1-2, with D perhaps TRBD1 (5 bases). The CDR3 has 18 residues. CDR1 and CDR2 (germline): MGHRA, YSYEKL. Trimming removed 0 bases at V and 2 bases at J, with 19 bases between. The CDR3 protein is CASSQDVGREDPNYGYTF. In DNA, the CDR3 is TGCGCCAGCAGCCAAGATGTCGGCAGGGAAGACCCCAACTATGGCTACACCTTC.

The chain uses TRBV7-3 and TRBJ2-5, with TRBD1 as a possible D gene (6 bases). CDR1 and CDR2 (germline): SGHTA, FQGTGA. The CDR3 runs 13 residues. The V end lost 5 bases, the J end lost 2 bases, and 9 bases lay between the germline ends. The CDR3 coding sequence is TGTGCCAGCAGCCGTAGGGGGCAAGAGACCCAGTACTTC. The encoded protein is CASSRRGQETQYF.

The rearrangement links TRBV9 to TRBJ2-3; D is perhaps TRBD1 (5 bases). Trimming cost V 3 bases and J 1 base, with 15 bases left between them. The germline V gene has CDR1 SGDLS and CDR2 YYNGEE. This CDR3 is 16 amino acids long. The CDR3 DNA is TGTGCCAGCAGCGCCAGGGCCCAAGGACGCACAGATACGCAGTATTTT. This sequence encodes CASSARAQGRTDTQYF.